This T cell receptor beta chain was captured in a study of blood T cell repertoires in COVID-19. CDR1 is LGHDT, CDR2 YNNKEL, per germline (reference sequence). This CDR3 comprises 16 residues. V gave up 6 bases and J gave up 0 bases; unmatched junction bases: 9. Some clones are missing from TCRdb's copy, which holds only in-frame ones; the method was immunoSEQ multiplex PCR. The table lists 310,000 or so clones, 87% of them singletons. Specimen: PBMCs or T cells enriched from blood (not recorded which). The receptor comes from a woman between 40 and 55 years old who had recovered from COVID-19. The chain employs TRBV3-1 (or the pseudogene TRBV3-2) and TRBJ2-3, with 7 nucleotides matching TRBD2. The CDR3 bases are TGTGCCAGCAGTCCCTCTAGCGGTTATAGCACAGATACGCAGTATTTT. This translates into CASSPSSGYSTDTQYF.